The rows below give T cell receptor beta chains drawn from one sample of a study of shared clonotypes between healthy human individuals. TCRdb's copy holds only in-frame clones and misses some; the assay was immunoSEQ multiplex PCR. Seen here are more than 900,000 clones, 78% observed once, and the top ten hold roughly 0.61%. The sequenced material came from memory CD4+ T cells from PBMCs. The receptors derive from a man aged 18 to 30 in good health. Some clones in this sample may be carry-over from other donors' samples. CDR3s leave out the opening cysteine and the closing phenylalanine or tryptophan. The order of the fields is V gene, clone size, J gene, CDR3 protein. Clone size, where shown, is once, few, many, or a class for clones that have expanded.

V: TRBV7-9
size: -
J: TRBJ1-2
CDR3: ASSLRGGGYT

V: TRBV7-2
size: -
J: TRBJ2-1
CDR3: ADGVRGGYNEQF

V: TRBV6-6
size: -
J: TRBJ1-2
CDR3: ASSYSRGSGGYT

V: TRBV18
size: -
J: TRBJ2-5
CDR3: ASSPKETQY

V: TRBV28
size: few
J: TRBJ2-1
CDR3: ASSSYNEQF

V: TRBV11-3
size: -
J: TRBJ2-7
CDR3: ASSLKSGTHEQY

V: TRBV9
size: -
J: TRBJ1-3
CDR3: ASSLRDIGNTIY

V: TRBV9
size: -
J: -
CDR3: ASSRGDSYSYEQY

V: TRBV7-2
size: -
J: TRBJ2-4
CDR3: ASSSIGLAGGGNIQY

V: TRBV28
size: -
J: TRBJ1-3
CDR3: ASAGGAPSGNTIY

V: TRBV28
size: -
J: TRBJ1-2
CDR3: ATQLSYGYT

V: TRBV10-3
size: -
J: TRBJ1-4
CDR3: ATTTTTNEKLF

V: TRBV7-2
size: -
J: TRBJ2-7
CDR3: ASSTRSYEQY

V: TRBV10-3
size: -
J: TRBJ2-7
CDR3: AIWRGQSPEQY

V: TRBV6-6
size: few
J: TRBJ2-5
CDR3: ASFPGVGQETQY

V: TRBV5-8
size: -
J: TRBJ2-2
CDR3: ASSRDTTGELF

V: TRBV5-1
size: -
J: TRBJ2-7
CDR3: ASSLYAGTDEQY

V: TRBV30
size: -
J: TRBJ1-3
CDR3: AWATGFSGNTIY